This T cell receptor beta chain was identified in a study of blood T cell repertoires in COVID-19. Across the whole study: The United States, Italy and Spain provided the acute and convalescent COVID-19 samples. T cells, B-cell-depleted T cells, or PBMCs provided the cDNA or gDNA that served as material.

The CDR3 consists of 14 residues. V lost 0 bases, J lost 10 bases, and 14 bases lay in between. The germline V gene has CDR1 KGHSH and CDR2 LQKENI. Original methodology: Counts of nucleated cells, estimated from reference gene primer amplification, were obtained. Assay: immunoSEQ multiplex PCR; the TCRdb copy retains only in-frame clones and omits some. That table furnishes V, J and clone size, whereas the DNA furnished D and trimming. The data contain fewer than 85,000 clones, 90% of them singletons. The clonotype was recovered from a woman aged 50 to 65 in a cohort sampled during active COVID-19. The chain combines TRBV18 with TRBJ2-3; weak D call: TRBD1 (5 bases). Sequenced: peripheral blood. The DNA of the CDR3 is TGTGCCAGCTCACCACCGCAGGGAAATATGGCGCAGTATTTT. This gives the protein CASSPPQGNMAQYF.